Below are 10 T cell receptor beta chains sequenced from a single sample in a study of T cells in Graves' hyperthyroidism and ophthalmopathy. Regions amplified from RNA transcripts were the TCR beta CDR3 regions. The study used the HTBI primer set for a first-round RT-PCR of the TCR CDR3. TCRdb recomputed calls from the multiplex PCR reads with MiXCR, one row per CDR3 protein. This table has over 500,000 distinct CDR3 sequences, roughly 16% appearing once. Sequenced input: blood. Source of these receptors: a woman under 40 with Graves' ophthalmopathy.

The sample holds many counts of this clonotype. The V and J genes are TRBV20-1 and TRBJ2-1, with D maybe TRBD2 (6 bases). The CDR3 is 16 amino acids. Trimming took 3 bases from V and 0 from J, leaving 15 bases between them. Per the germline V gene, CDR1 is DFQATT and CDR2 is SNEGSKA (reference sequence). Here the CDR3 DNA reads TGCAGTGCTAGGGACGTTAGCGGTAGCTCCTACAATGAGCAGTTCTTC. It specifies CSARDVSGSSYNEQFF.

The chain links TRBV15 to TRBJ2-7, with D possibly TRBD2 on 5 matching bases. CDR3 length: 15 amino acids. Germline CDR1 LNHNV, CDR2 YYDKDF (reference sequence). V lost 5 bases to trimming and J lost 3 bases, with 17 bases between them. In DNA, the CDR3 is TGTGCCACCAGCCGTACCCCCAGCGGACGCTACGAGCAGTACTTC. The encoded protein is CATSRTPSGRYEQYF. The variable domain in full, completed from reference TRBV15 and TRBJ2-7, reads DAMVIQNPRYQVTQFGKPVTLSCSQTLNHNVMYWYQQKSSQAPKLLFHYYDKDFNNEADTPDNFQSRRPNTSFCFLDIRSPGLGDTAMYLCATSRTPSGRYEQYFGPGTRLTVT.

This clonotype has ten or more counts. The V and J genes are TRBV28 and TRBJ2-2; D is ambiguous. Germline V gives CDR1 MDHEN, CDR2 SYDVKM. This CDR3 has 13 amino acids. V lost 5 bases to trimming and J lost 2 bases, with 6 bases between them. CDR3 in amino acids: CASSMGNTGELFF. The DNA of the CDR3 is TGTGCCAGCAGTATGGGAAACACCGGGGAGCTGTTTTTT.

This clonotype was observed at least ten times. The CDR3 protein is CSAYRGTDTQYF. Written as DNA, the CDR3 is TGCAGTGCGTACAGGGGCACAGATACGCAGTATTTT. V usage is TRBV20-1 and J usage is TRBJ2-3; TRBD1 is a possible D gene (6 bases). Germline V gene sequence: CDR1 DFQATT, CDR2 SNEGSKA (reference sequence). The ends were cut back, 6 bases at V and 1 base at J, with 8 bases in the middle. The length of the CDR3 is 12 residues.

The genes are TRBV7-9 and TRBJ1-2; D uncertain. The germline V gene encodes CDR1 SEHNR and CDR2 FQNEAQ (reference sequence). Trimming pared 4 bases from V and 4 bases from J, leaving 13 bases between. This CDR3 contains 14 residues. CDR3 DNA: TGTGCCAGCAGCTCCCCCCCCGAGACCTATGGCTACACCTTC. This codes for CASSSPPETYGYTF.

This clonotype was picked up many times. The J gene is TRBJ2-1, the V gene TRBV7-2; 7 nucleotides agree with TRBD1. The ends lost 4 bases at V and 2 bases at J; junction bases unmatched: 8. The CDR3 is 16 residues long. Germline loops: CDR1 SGHTA, CDR2 FQGNSA. The CDR3 sequence: CASSSRLRGTYNEQFF. The CDR3 DNA reads TGTGCCAGCAGCTCAAGACTCAGGGGGACCTACAATGAGCAGTTCTTC.

In the case of this clonotype: This may arise from a read error, as a much more abundant clone is one base away. The V and J genes are TRBV3-1 and TRBJ2-1; 9 positions agree with TRBD2. CDR3 length: 16 amino acids. Looked up from germline, CDR1 is LGHDT and CDR2 is YNNKEL (reference sequence). With 4 bases clipped from V and 4 bases from J, the junction kept 8 bases outside the gene matches. CDR3 in amino acids: CASSRGLAGKYNEQFF. In nucleotides, the CDR3 is TGTGCCAGCAGCCGAGGTCTAGCGGGGAAGTACAATGAGCAGTTCTTC.

The sample holds many counts of this clonotype. The chain carries TRBV7-2 and TRBJ2-1, with 11 bases fitting TRBD2. Trimming removed 4 bases from V and 6 bases from J; junction bases left unmatched: 8. The CDR3 runs 16 residues. Germline V gives CDR1 SGHTA, CDR2 FQGNSA. CDR3 DNA sequence: TGTGCCAGCAGCTCTCCCGGGACTAGCGGAATCAATGAGCAGTTCTTC. Protein product: CASSSPGTSGINEQFF.

Comments on this clonotype: Sequence at one end of the junction differs from germline and may be a read error. V is TRBV27 and J is TRBJ2-2; D unresolved. The J call is doubtful: the DNA matches TRBJ1-1 better. From germline, CDR1 is MNHEY and CDR2 SMNVEV (reference sequence). The CDR3 runs to 13 residues. CDR3 sequence reads: CASSSVENTGAFF. The CDR3, as DNA: TGTGCCAGCAGTTCAGTAGAGAACACTGGAGCTTTCTTT.

This clonotype was picked up many times. This sequence joins TRBV6-1 and TRBJ1-1; 12 nucleotides line up with TRBD1. Per the germline V gene, CDR1 is MNHNS and CDR2 is SASEGT. V was clipped by 6 bases and J by 8 bases; unmatched bases: 4. The CDR3 sequence is 13 residues long. This CDR3 reads CASRWGQGAEAFF. In DNA, the CDR3 is TGTGCCAGCAGGTGGGGACAGGGGGCCGAAGCTTTCTTT.